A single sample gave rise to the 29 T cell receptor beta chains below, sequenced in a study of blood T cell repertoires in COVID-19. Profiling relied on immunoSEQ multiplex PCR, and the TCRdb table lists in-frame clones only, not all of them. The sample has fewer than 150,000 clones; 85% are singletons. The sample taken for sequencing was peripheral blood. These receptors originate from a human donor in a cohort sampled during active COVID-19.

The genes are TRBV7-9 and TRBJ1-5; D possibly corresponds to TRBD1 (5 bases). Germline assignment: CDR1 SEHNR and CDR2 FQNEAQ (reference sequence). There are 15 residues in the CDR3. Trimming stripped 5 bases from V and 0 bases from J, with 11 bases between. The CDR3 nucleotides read TGTGCCAGCAGCAGGGACGGGTTTAGCAATCAGCCCCAGCATTTT. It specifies CASSRDGFSNQPQHF. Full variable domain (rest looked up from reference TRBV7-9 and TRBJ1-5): DTGVSQNPRHKITKRGQNVTFRCDPISEHNRLYWYRQTLGQGPEFLTYFQNEAQLEKSRLLSDRFSAERPKGSFSTLEIQRTEQGDSAMYLCASSRDGFSNQPQHFGDGTRLSIL.

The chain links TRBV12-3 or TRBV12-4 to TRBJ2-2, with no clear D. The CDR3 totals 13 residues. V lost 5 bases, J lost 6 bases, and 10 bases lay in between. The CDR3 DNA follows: TGTGCCAGCAGTGTAGGTGTAGCCGGGGAGCTGTTTTTT. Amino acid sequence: CASSVGVAGELFF.

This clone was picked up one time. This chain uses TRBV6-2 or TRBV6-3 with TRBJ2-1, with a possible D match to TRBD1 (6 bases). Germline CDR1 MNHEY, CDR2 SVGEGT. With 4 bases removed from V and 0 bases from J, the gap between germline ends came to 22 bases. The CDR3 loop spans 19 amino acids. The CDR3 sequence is CASSFPVMTGFSSYNEQFF. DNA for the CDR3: TGTGCCAGCAGTTTCCCAGTCATGACAGGCTTTAGCTCCTACAATGAGCAGTTCTTC.

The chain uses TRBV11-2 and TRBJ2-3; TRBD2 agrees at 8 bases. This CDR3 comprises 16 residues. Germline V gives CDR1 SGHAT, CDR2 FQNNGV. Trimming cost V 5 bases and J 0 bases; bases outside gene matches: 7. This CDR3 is CASSEERGRSTDTQYF. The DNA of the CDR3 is TGTGCCAGCAGCGAAGAGCGGGGGAGAAGCACAGATACGCAGTATTTT.

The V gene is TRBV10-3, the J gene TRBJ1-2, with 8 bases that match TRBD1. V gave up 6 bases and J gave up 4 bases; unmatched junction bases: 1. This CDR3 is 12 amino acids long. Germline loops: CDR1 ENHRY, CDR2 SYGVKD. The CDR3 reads CAISGQGYGYTF. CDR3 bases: TGTGCCATCAGCGGACAGGGCTATGGCTACACCTTC.

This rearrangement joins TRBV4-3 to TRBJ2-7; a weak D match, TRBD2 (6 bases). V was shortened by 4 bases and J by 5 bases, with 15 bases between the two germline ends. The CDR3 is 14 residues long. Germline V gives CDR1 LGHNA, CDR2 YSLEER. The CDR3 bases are TGCGCCAGCAGCCGGGAGGCAGGGTTCAACGAGCAGTACTTC. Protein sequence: CASSREAGFNEQYF.

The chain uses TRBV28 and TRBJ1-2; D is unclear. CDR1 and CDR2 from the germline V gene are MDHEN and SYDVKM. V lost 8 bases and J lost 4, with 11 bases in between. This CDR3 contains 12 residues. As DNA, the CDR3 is TGTGCCAGCCAAACGGGTCTCTATGGCTACACCTTC. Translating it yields CASQTGLYGYTF.

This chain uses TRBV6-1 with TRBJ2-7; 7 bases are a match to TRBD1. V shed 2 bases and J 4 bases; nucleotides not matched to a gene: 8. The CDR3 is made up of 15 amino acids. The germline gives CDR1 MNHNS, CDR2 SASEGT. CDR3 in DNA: TGTGCCAGCAGTGAATTCGGGACAGCTTTTTACGAGCAGTACTTC. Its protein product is CASSEFGTAFYEQYF.

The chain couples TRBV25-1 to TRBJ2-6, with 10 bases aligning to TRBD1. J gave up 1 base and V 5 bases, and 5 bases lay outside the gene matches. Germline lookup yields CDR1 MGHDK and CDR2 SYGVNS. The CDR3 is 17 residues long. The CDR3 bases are TGTGCCAGCAGTCAAGACAGGGGGCGGTCTGGGGCCAACGTCCTGACTTTC. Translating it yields CASSQDRGRSGANVLTF.

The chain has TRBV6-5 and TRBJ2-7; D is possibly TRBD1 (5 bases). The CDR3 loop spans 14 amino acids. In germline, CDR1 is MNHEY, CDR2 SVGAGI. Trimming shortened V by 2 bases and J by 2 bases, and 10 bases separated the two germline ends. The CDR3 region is CASSYASGTYEQYF. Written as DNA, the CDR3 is TGTGCCAGCAGTTACGCTTCAGGGACCTACGAGCAGTACTTC.

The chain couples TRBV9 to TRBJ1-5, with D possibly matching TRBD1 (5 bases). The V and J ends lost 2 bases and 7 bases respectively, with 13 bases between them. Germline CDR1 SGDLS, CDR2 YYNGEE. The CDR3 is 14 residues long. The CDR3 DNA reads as TGTGCCAGCAGCGTTGACAGTGGGCTACAGCCCCAGCATTTT. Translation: CASSVDSGLQPQHF.

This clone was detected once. The DNA of the CDR3 is TGTGCCAGCAGCTTGGTGTCTAGCGGGGGGGCCTTAACAGATACGCAGTATTTT. This sequence encodes CASSLVSSGGALTDTQYF. The chain uses TRBV7-6 and TRBJ2-3; 12 nucleotides match TRBD2. J was trimmed by 3 bases and V by 3 bases; bases with no gene match: 10. Per the germline V gene, CDR1 is SGHVS and CDR2 is FNYEAQ. The CDR3 is 18 amino acids. The entire variable domain, with the rest obtained from reference TRBV7-6 and TRBJ2-3, is as follows: GAGVSQSPRYKVTKRGQDVALRCDPISGHVSLYWYRQALGQGPEFLTYFNYEAQQDKSGLPNDRFSAERPEGSISTLTIQRTEQRDSAMYRCASSLVSSGGALTDTQYFGPGTRLTVL.

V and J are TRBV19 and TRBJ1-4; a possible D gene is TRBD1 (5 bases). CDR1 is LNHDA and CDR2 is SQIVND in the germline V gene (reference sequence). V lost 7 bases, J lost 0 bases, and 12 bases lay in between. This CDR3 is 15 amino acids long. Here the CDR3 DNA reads TGTGCCAGTAAAGAAATAGGGGCAACTAATGAAAAACTGTTTTTT. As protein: CASKEIGATNEKLFF. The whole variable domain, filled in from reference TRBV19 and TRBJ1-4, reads DGGITQSPKYLFRKEGQNVTLSCEQNLNHDAMYWYRQDPGQGLRLIYYSQIVNDFQKGDIAEGYSVSREKKESFPLTVTSAQKNPTAFYLCASKEIGATNEKLFFGSGTQLSVL.

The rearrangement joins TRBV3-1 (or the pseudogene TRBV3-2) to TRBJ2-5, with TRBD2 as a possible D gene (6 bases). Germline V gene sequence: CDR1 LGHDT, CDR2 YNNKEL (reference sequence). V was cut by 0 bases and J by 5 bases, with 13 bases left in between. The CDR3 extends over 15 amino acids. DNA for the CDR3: TGTGCCAGCAGCCAAGATCGACCTGGAGGGGAGACCCAGTACTTC. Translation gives CASSQDRPGGETQYF.

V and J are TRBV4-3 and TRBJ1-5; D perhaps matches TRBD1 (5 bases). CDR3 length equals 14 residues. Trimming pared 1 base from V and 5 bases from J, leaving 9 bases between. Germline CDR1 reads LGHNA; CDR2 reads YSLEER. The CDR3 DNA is TGCGCCAGCAGCCAAGGGTGGGGGGATCAGCCCCAGCATTTT. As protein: CASSQGWGDQPQHF.

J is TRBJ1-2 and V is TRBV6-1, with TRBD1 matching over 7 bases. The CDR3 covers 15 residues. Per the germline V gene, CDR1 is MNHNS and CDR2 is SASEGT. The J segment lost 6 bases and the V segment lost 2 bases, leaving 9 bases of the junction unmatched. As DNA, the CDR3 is TGTGCCAGCAGTGAACCGGCCAGGGGGATCGATGGCTACACCTTC. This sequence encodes CASSEPARGIDGYTF.

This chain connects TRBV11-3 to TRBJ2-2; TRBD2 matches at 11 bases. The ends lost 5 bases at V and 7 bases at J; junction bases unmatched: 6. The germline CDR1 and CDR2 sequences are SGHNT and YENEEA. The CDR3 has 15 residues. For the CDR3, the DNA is TGTGCCAGCAGCACCCGACTAGCGGGGAGCGGGGAGCTGTTTTTT. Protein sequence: CASSTRLAGSGELFF. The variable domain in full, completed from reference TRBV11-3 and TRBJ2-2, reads EAGVVQSPRYKIIEKKQPVAFWCNPISGHNTLYWYLQNLGQGPELLIRYENEEAVDDSQLPKDRFSAERLKGVDSTLKIQPAELGDSAVYLCASSTRLAGSGELFFGEGSRLTVL.

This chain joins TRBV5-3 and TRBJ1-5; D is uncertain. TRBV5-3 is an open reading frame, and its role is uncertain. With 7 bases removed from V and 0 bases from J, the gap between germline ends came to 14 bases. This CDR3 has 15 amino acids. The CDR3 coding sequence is TGTGCCAGAGAGCTTAAGCCGTTTAGCAATCAGCCCCAGCATTTT. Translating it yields CARELKPFSNQPQHF.

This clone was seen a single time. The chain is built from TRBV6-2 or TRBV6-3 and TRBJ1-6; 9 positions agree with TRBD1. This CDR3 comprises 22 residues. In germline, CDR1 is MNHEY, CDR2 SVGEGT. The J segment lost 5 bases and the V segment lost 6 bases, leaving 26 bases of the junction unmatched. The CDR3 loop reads CASRPNRGPLIMYMRHNSPLHF. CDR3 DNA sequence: TGTGCCAGCAGACCTAACAGGGGGCCCCTTATTATGTATATGAGGCATAATTCACCCCTCCACTTT.

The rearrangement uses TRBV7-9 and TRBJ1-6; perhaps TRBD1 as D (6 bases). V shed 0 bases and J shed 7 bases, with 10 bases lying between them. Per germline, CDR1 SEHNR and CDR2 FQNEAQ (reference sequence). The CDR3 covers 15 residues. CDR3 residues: CASSLALGQNSPLHF. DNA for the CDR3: TGTGCCAGCAGCTTAGCCCTCGGACAGAATTCACCCCTCCACTTT. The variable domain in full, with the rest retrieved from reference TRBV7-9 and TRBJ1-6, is DTGVSQNPRHKITKRGQNVTFRCDPISEHNRLYWYRQTLGQGPEFLTYFQNEAQLEKSRLLSDRFSAERPKGSFSTLEIQRTEQGDSAMYLCASSLALGQNSPLHFGNGTRLTVT.

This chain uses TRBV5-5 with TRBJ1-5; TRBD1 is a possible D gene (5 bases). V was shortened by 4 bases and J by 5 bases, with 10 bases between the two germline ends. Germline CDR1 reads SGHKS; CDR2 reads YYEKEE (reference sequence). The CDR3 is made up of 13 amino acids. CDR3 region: CASSRQGDQPQHF. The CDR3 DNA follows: TGTGCCAGCAGCCGCCAGGGTGATCAGCCCCAGCATTTT.

CDR3 in amino acids: CATSRGRDRPLGSEAFF. CDR3 bases: TGTGCCACCAGCAGAGGACGGGACAGACCTTTAGGCTCTGAAGCTTTCTTT. The gene calls are TRBV15 and TRBJ1-1; TRBD1 matches at 7 bases. CDR1 and CDR2 (germline): LNHNV, YYDKDF (reference sequence). The CDR3 is 17 amino acids. V shed 1 base, J shed 6 bases, and the junction held 14 bases outside the gene matches.

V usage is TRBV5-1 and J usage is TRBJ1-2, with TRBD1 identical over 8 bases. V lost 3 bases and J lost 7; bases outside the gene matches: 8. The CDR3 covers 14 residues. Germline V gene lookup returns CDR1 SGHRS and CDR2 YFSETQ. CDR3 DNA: TGCGCCAGCAGCTGGGCAGGGGGCGCACGTGGCTACACCTTC. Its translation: CASSWAGGARGYTF. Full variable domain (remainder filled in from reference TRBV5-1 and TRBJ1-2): KAGVTQTPRYLIKTRGQQVTLSCSPISGHRSVSWYQQTPGQGLQFLFEYFSETQRNKGNFPGRFSGRQFSNSRSEMNVSTLELGDSALYLCASSWAGGARGYTFGSGTRLTVV.

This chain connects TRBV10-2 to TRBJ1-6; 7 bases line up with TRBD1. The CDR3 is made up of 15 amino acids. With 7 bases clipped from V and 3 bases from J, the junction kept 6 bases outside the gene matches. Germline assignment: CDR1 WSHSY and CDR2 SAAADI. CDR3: CASIGDRDYNSPLHF. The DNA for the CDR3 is TGCGCCAGCATTGGGGACAGAGACTATAATTCACCCCTCCACTTT.

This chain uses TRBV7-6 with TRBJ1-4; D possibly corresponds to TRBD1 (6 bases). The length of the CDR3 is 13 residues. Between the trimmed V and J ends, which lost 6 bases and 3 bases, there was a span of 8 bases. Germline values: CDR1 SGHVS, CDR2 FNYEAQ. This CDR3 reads CASRRQANEKLFF. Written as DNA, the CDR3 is TGTGCCAGCAGGCGACAGGCTAATGAAAAACTGTTTTTT.

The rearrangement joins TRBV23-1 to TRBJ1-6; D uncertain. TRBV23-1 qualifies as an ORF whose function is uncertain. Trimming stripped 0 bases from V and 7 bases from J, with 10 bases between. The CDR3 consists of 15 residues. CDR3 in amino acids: CASSQSCGWNSPLHF. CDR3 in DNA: TGCGCCAGCAGTCAATCGTGCGGTTGGAATTCACCCCTCCACTTT.

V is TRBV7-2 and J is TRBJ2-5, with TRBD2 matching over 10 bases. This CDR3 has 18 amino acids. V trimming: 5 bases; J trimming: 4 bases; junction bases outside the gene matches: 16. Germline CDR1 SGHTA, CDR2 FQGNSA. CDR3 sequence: CASSPSGGALSQVETQYF. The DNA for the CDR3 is TGTGCCAGCAGCCCCAGCGGGGGGGCCCTCTCGCAGGTAGAGACCCAGTACTTC.

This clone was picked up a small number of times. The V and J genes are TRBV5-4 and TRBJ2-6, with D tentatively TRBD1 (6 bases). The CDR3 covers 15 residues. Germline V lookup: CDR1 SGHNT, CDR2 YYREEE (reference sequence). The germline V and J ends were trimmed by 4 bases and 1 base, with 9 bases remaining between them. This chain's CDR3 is CASSPTGSGANVLTF. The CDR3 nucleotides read TGTGCCAGCAGCCCCACAGGGTCTGGGGCCAACGTCCTGACTTTC.

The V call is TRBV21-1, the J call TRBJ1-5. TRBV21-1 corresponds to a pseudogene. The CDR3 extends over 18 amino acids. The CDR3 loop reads CASSSGGGVFYSNQPQHF. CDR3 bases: TGTGCCAGCAGCAGCGGGGGGGGCGTCTTTTATAGCAATCAGCCCCAGCATTTT.